The entry that follows covers one T cell receptor beta chain sequence. Its antigen is as yet unknown. The sample belongs to a study of T cell responses to AZD1222 COVID-19 vaccine. Whole-study findings and limits: Regions 160-218 and 743-854 held dominance among vaccine-associated CD4 TCRs, which spanned spike. Females outnumbered males among donors, who were mostly white British; clonal diversity was possibly underestimated.

The CDR3 totals 13 residues. Germline CDR1 is MNHEY and CDR2 is SVGAGI. V shed 8 bases, J shed 6 bases, and the junction held 4 bases outside the gene matches. The study pooled second doses at about 4 or about 12 weeks. Some clones are missing from TCRdb's copy, which holds only in-frame ones; the method was immunoSEQ multiplex PCR. Altogether about 150,000 clones are present, over 80% being singletons, with the ten largest covering approximately 3.9%. The clonotype comes from an adult who received the AZD1222 COVID-19 vaccine. This chain joins TRBV6-5 and TRBJ2-1; 10 positions agree with TRBD2. The sequenced sample was peripheral blood, obtained 28 days after the second AZD1222 dose. CDR3 protein: CASGLAEANEQFF. CDR3 bases: TGTGCCAGCGGACTAGCGGAAGCCAATGAGCAGTTCTTC.